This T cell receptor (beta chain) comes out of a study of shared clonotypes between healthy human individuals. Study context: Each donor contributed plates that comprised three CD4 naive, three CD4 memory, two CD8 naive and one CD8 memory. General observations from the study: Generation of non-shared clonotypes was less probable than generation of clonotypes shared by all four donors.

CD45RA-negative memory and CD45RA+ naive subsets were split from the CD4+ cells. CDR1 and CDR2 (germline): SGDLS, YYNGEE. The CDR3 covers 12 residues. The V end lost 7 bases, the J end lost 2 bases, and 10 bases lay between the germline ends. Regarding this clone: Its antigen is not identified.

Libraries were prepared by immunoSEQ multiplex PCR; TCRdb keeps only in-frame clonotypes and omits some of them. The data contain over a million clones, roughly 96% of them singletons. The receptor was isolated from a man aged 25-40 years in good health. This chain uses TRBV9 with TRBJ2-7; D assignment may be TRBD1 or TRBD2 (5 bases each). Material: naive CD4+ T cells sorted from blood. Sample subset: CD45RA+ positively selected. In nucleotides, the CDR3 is TGTGCCAGCGGGGACCTCCCCTACGAGCAGTACTTC. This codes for CASGDLPYEQYF.